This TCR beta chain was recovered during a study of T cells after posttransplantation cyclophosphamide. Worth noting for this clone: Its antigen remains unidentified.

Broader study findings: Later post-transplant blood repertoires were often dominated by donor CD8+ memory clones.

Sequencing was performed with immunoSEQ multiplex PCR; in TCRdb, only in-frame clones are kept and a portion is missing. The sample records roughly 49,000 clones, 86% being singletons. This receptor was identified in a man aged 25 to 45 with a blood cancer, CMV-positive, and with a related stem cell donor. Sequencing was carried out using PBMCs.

Here the CDR3 DNA reads TGTGCCATCAGTGGGCTAGCGGGAGGCAACGAGCAGTACTTC. Its protein is CAISGLAGGNEQYF. This sequence joins TRBV10-3 and TRBJ2-7; 11 bases are a match to TRBD2. CDR1 and CDR2 (germline): ENHRY, SYGVKD. CDR3 length equals 14 residues. With 4 bases clipped from V and 5 bases from J, the junction kept 4 bases outside the gene matches.